A selection of T cell receptor beta chains follows, all from one sample in a study of CD8 T cells in Susac syndrome. Each CDR3 protein gets one entry after TCRdb re-called the immunoSEQ multiplex PCR reads with MiXCR. The table has roughly 200,000 distinct CDR3 sequences, 94% seen once. The material sequenced was CD4+ T cells from PBMCs. The origin of the receptors is a human donor with Susac syndrome. Each CDR3 is given with its conserved first and last residue. Fields, in order: V gene, D gene, J gene, clone size, CDR3 DNA, CDR3 protein. The D gene is left open where the match is weak. The listing skips clone size in some rows; elsewhere it reads once, few, many or a size class.

>TRBV7-3|NA|TRBJ2-3|NA
TGTGCCAGCAGCGAGACCTCAATTGCAGATACGCAGTATTTT
CASSETSIADTQYF
>TRBV5-1|NA|TRBJ2-7|NA
TGCGCCAGCAGCTCCCGGATGGGGGCCTACGAGCAGTACTTC
CASSSRMGAYEQYF
>TRBV3-1|TRBD2|TRBJ2-3|NA
TGTGCCAGCAGCCACCAGACTAGCGCTCCGGATACGCAGTATTTT
CASSHQTSAPDTQYF
>TRBV15|NA|TRBJ2-6|NA
TGTGCCACCACCAGGGGTTCTGGGGCCAACGTCCTGACTTTC
CATTRGSGANVLTF
>TRBV2|TRBD2|TRBJ2-5|NA
TGTGCCAGCAGCGACGGGGTCGGGGGGGCGAGTGAGACCCAGTACTTC
CASSDGVGGASETQYF
>TRBV18|NA|TRBJ2-7|NA
TGTGCCAGCTCAACCGACAGGACAGCCTACGAGCAGTACTTC
CASSTDRTAYEQYF
>TRBV7-9|NA|TRBJ2-1|NA
TGTGCCAGCAGCTTAGATAAGCCAGTCCACAATGAGCAGTTCTTC
CASSLDKPVHNEQFF
>TRBV2|NA|TRBJ1-5|NA
TGTGCCAGCACCTCGCAGGGAGTTCGTCAGCCCCAGCATTTT
CASTSQGVRQPQHF
>TRBV18|NA|TRBJ2-7|once
TGTGCCAGCTCCATTGCAGGGCAGACCACCTACGAGCAGTACTTC
CASSIAGQTTYEQYF
>TRBV6-2/TRBV6-3|TRBD1|TRBJ1-5|NA
TGTGCCAGCAGCCTGACAGGGGGATGGCCCCAGCATTTT
CASSLTGGWPQHF
>TRBV14|NA|TRBJ1-6|NA
TGTGCCAGCAGCCAAACCACCCGAGGGGATTCACCCCTCCACTTT
CASSQTTRGDSPLHF
>TRBV9|NA|TRBJ2-7|NA
TGTGCCAGCAGCGTAGAGGGGTCGAATTCCTACGAGCAGTACTTC
CASSVEGSNSYEQYF
>TRBV5-1|NA|TRBJ1-3|NA
TGCGCCAGCAGCTTGGCAGGGAACTCTGGAAACACCATATATTTT
CASSLAGNSGNTIYF
>TRBV14|NA|TRBJ1-6|NA
TGTGCCAGCAGCCAAGTGCGGCCGAGACAGGCTTCACCCCTCCACTTT
CASSQVRPRQASPLHF
>TRBV20-1|NA|TRBJ2-3|NA
TGCAGTGCTAGACGAACCGGAACAGATACGCAGTATTTT
CSARRTGTDTQYF
>TRBV30|NA|TRBJ1-4|NA
TGTGCCTGGAGTTCGCGCACCGAGGACAGTTGGAATGAAAAACTGTTTTTT
CAWSSRTEDSWNEKLFF
>TRBV12-5|NA|TRBJ2-1|NA
TGTGCTAGTGGTTTGGGGGACCACTTACGACGGTTCTTC
CASGLGDHLRRFF
>TRBV20-1|TRBD1|TRBJ1-2|NA
TGCAGTGCTAGACAAGCCGGGACAGTCTACTATGGCTACACCTTC
CSARQAGTVYYGYTF
>TRBV19|TRBD2|TRBJ2-1|NA
TGTGCCAGTACTCCGGTGGGGCGGGGGGGCCCAGATGAGCAGTTCTTC
CASTPVGRGGPDEQFF
>TRBV5-4|NA|TRBJ2-7|NA
TGTGCCAGCAGCTTGAGGGGGAGCTACGAGCAGTACTTC
CASSLRGSYEQYF
>TRBV7-9|TRBD2|TRBJ2-5|NA
TGTGCCAGCAGCTTAGGTTCTAGCGGGGGGCCGGAAGAGACCCAGTACTTC
CASSLGSSGGPEETQYF
>TRBV19|NA|TRBJ2-1|NA
TGTGCCAGTAGTATGTTAGGAGGGAACAATGAGCAGTTCTTC
CASSMLGGNNEQFF
>TRBV29-1|NA|TRBJ2-5|NA
TGCAGCGTTGGTGGGCTAGCTGCCCTGGTGCAAGAGACCCAGTACTTC
CSVGGLAALVQETQYF
>TRBV6-6|TRBD1|TRBJ2-7|NA
TGTGCCAGCAGTTACGCCTTAGACAGGGGATCCTACGAGCAGTACTTC
CASSYALDRGSYEQYF
>TRBV20-1|NA|TRBJ2-3|NA
TGCAGTGCCTTAATACAGGGCGGTACGCAGTATTTT
CSALIQGGTQYF
>TRBV5-6|TRBD2|TRBJ2-5|NA
TGTGCCAGCAGCTTTGGCCCGCGGGGGTTGGAGGAGACCCAGTACTTC
CASSFGPRGLEETQYF
>TRBV30|TRBD1|TRBJ1-4|NA
TGTGCCTCCAGTCCGGGACAGGGGTTGCGTGAAAAACTGTTTTTT
CASSPGQGLREKLFF
>TRBV6-5|NA|TRBJ2-7|NA
TGTGCCAGCAGTTACTATGGCGCGGCAGAAGGGCCCTACGAGCAGTACTTC
CASSYYGAAEGPYEQYF
>TRBV29-1|NA|TRBJ1-1|NA
TGCAGCGTTGAGGGAAAGCGGAACACTGAAGCTTTCTTT
CSVEGKRNTEAFF
>TRBV2|NA|TRBJ1-5|NA
TGTGCCAGCAGCCCCGGGACAACTAGCAATCAGCCCCAGCATTTT
CASSPGTTSNQPQHF
>TRBV6-1|TRBD1|TRBJ2-6|NA
TGTGCCAGCAGCGACAGGGGAGCCTCTGGGGCCAACGTCCTGACTTTC
CASSDRGASGANVLTF
>TRBV7-9|NA|TRBJ2-3|NA
TGTGCCAGCAGCTTCTGGGGGGCTGCGCAGTATTTT
CASSFWGAAQYF
>TRBV3-1|NA|TRBJ2-5|NA
TGTGCCAGCAGCCAAGAGGGGTACCAAGAGACCCAGTACTTC
CASSQEGYQETQYF
>TRBV28|NA|TRBJ2-2|NA
TGTGCCAGCAGTTTTTTGGAGGGGATTGCGGGGGAGCTGTTTTTT
CASSFLEGIAGELFF
>TRBV20-1|NA|TRBJ1-6|NA
TGCAGTGCTAGAGATGGGCCAACTAATTCACCCCTCCACTTT
CSARDGPTNSPLHF
>TRBV18|NA|TRBJ2-7|NA
TGTGCCAGCTCACCACTGACCAGGGGTCTGGGAGAGCAGTACTTC
CASSPLTRGLGEQYF
>TRBV3-1|NA|TRBJ2-3|NA
TGTGCCAGCAGCCAAGAAGGGGAGAGGGCGCAGTATTTT
CASSQEGERAQYF
>TRBV7-9|NA|TRBJ1-5|NA
TGTGCCAGCAGCAAAACGGACAGTCTGGGTCAGCCCCAGCATTTT
CASSKTDSLGQPQHF
>TRBV7-3|TRBD1|TRBJ1-6|few
TGTGCCAGCAGCCGGGACAGGATCAATTCACCCCTCCACTTT
CASSRDRINSPLHF
>TRBV27|NA|TRBJ2-7|NA
TGTGCCAGCAGTCGGACAGCCCTATGGGAGCAGTACTTC
CASSRTALWEQYF
>TRBV10-3|TRBD2|TRBJ2-7|once
TGTGCCATCAGTGAGCAGTTAGCGGGGACCTACGAGCAGTACTTC
CAISEQLAGTYEQYF
>TRBV5-4|TRBD1|TRBJ1-4|once
TGTGCCAGCAGCCCAGGGGGCTTGGGTGAAAAACTGTTTTTT
CASSPGGLGEKLFF
>TRBV20-1|NA|TRBJ2-4|NA
TGCAGTGCTTACACCAGGGGCCTCAAAAACATTCAGTACTTC
CSAYTRGLKNIQYF
>TRBV20-1|NA|TRBJ2-7|NA
TGCAGTGCTAGCCCCCCCGCTGTCTACGAGCAGTACTTC
CSASPPAVYEQYF
>TRBV10-2|NA|TRBJ2-3|NA
TGCGCCAGCAGTGAGATGGCTGCTAGCACAGATACGCAGTATTTT
CASSEMAASTDTQYF
>TRBV13|TRBD1|TRBJ1-6|NA
TGTGCCAGCAGCTTAGGGGGACAGGGGAGAAATTCACCCCTCCACTTT
CASSLGGQGRNSPLHF
>TRBV12-3/TRBV12-4|TRBD1|TRBJ1-5|NA
TGTGCCAGCAGTTTGACAGGGGGCAATCAGCCCCAGCATTTT
CASSLTGGNQPQHF
>TRBV20-1|TRBD1|TRBJ1-5|NA
TGCAGTGCTAGAGACCCGGACAGGGGGAGTCAGCCCCAGCATTTT
CSARDPDRGSQPQHF
>TRBV20-1|NA|TRBJ1-5|NA
TGCAGTGCTAGAGTGGACCAGGGGAATCAGCCCCAGCATTTT
CSARVDQGNQPQHF
>TRBV20-1|TRBD1|TRBJ1-1|NA
TGCAGTGCCCCATCTACAGGGGATGGTAAAGCTTTCTTT
CSAPSTGDGKAFF
>TRBV30|NA|TRBJ2-1|NA
TGTGCCTGGAGTAGGGCCAGCAATGAGCAGTTCTTC
CAWSRASNEQFF